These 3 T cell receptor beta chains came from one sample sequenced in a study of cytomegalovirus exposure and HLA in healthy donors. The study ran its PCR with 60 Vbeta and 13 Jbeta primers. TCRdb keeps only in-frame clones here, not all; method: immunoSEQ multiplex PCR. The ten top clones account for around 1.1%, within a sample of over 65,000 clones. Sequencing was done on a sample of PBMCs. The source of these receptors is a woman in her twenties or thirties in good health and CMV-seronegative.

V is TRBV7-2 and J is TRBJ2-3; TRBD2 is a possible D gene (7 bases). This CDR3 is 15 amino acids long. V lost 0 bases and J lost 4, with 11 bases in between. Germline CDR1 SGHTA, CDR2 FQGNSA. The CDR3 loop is CASSLAGGQADTQYF. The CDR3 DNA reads TGTGCCAGCAGCTTAGCGGGGGGGCAGGCAGATACGCAGTATTTT.

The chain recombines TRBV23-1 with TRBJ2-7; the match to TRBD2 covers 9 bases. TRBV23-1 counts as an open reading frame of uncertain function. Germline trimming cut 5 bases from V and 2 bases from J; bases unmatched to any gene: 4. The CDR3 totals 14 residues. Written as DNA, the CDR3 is TGCGCCAGCAGTAGACTAGCGGAACCCTACGAGCAGTACTTC. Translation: CASSRLAEPYEQYF.

The CDR3 coding sequence is TGCGCCAGCAGTGGGACAGGGACTGTCTCCTACGAGCAGTACTTC. It translates to CASSGTGTVSYEQYF. This rearrangement joins TRBV10-2 to TRBJ2-7; 8 nucleotides align to TRBD1. CDR3 length equals 15 residues. The trim removed 4 bases at V and 0 bases at J, leaving 5 bases unmatched. Looked up from germline, CDR1 is WSHSY and CDR2 is SAAADI.